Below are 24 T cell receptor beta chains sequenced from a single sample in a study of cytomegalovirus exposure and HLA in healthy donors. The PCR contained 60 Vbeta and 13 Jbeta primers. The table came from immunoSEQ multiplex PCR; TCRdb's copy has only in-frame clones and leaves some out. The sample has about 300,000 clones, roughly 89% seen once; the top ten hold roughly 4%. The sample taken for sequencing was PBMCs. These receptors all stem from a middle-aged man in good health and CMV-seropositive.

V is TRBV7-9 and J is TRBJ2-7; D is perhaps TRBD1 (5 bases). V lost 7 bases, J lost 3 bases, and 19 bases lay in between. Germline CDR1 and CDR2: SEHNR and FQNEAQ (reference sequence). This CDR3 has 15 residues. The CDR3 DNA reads TGTGCCAGCACCTCCCGTAGTGGCGGACACTACGAGCAGTACTTC. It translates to CASTSRSGGHYEQYF.

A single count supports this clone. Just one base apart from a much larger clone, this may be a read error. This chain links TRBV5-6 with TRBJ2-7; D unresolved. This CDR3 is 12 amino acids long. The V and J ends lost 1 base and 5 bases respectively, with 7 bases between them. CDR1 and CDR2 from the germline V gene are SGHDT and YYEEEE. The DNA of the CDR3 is TGTGCCAGCAGCTTGAATAGTGACGAGCAGTACTTC. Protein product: CASSLNSDEQYF.

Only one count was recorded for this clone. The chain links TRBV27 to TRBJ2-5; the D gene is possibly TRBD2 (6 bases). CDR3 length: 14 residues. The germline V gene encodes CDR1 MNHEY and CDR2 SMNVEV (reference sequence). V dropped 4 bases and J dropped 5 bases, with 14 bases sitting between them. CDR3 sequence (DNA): TGTGCCAGCAGTTCCCCCCGGAGCGGGGAGACCCAGTACTTC. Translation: CASSSPRSGETQYF.

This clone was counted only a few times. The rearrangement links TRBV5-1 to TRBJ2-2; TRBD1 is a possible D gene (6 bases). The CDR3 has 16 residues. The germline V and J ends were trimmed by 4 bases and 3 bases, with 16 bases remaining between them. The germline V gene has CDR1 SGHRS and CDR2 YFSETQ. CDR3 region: CASSEGQGSHTGELFF. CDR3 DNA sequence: TGCGCCAGCAGCGAGGGCCAGGGGAGTCACACCGGGGAGCTGTTTTTT.

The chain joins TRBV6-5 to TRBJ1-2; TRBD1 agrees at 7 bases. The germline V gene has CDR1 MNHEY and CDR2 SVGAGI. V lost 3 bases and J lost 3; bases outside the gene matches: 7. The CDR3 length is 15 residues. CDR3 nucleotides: TGTGCCAGCAGTTATACAGGACAGGAGGACTATGGCTACACCTTC. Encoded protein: CASSYTGQEDYGYTF.

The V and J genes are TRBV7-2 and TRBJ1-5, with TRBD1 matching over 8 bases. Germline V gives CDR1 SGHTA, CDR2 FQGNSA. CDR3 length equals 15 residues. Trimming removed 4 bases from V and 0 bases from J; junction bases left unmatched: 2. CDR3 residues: CASSSQGASNQPQHF. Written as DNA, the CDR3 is TGTGCCAGCAGCTCTCAGGGGGCTAGCAATCAGCCCCAGCATTTT.

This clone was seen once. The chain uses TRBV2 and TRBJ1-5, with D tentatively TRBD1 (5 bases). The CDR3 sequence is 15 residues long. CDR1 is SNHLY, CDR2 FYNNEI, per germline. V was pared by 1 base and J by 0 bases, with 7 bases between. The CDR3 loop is CASSEDRLSNQPQHF. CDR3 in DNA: TGTGCCAGCAGTGAAGACAGGCTTAGCAATCAGCCCCAGCATTTT.

CDR3 loop: CASTDARDSESGANVLTF. In DNA form, the CDR3 reads TGTGCCAGCACCGATGCGCGGGACAGCGAATCTGGGGCCAACGTCCTGACTTTC. The chain uses TRBV2 and TRBJ2-6; a possible D gene is TRBD1 (7 bases). The V end lost 7 bases, the J end lost 1 base, and 20 bases lay between the germline ends. This CDR3 is built from 18 residues. CDR1 is SNHLY, CDR2 FYNNEI, per germline.

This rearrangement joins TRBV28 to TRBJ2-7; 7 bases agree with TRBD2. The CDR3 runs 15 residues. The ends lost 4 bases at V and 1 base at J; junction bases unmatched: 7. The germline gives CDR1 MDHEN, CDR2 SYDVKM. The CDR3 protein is CASSYLPGGSYEQYF. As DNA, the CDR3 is TGTGCCAGCAGTTATCTCCCGGGAGGATCCTACGAGCAGTACTTC.

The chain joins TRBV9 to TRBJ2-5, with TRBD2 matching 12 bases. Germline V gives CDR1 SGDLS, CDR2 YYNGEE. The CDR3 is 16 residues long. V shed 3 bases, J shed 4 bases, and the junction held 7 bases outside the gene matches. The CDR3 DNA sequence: TGTGCCAGCAGCGGACGGGGACTAGCGGGTACAGAGACCCAGTACTTC. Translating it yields CASSGRGLAGTETQYF.

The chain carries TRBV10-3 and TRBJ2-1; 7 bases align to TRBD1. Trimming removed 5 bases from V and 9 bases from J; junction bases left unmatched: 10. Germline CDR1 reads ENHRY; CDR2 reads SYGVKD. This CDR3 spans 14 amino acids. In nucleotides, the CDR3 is TGTGCCATCAGTCGACAGGGATTCGTCGGTGAGCAGTTCTTC. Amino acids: CAISRQGFVGEQFF.

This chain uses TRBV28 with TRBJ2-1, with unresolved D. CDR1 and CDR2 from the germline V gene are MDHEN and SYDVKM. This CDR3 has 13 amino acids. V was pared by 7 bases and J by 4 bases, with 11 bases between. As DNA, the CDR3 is TGTGCCAGCAATAAGCTTAATTACAATGAGCAGTTCTTC. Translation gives CASNKLNYNEQFF.

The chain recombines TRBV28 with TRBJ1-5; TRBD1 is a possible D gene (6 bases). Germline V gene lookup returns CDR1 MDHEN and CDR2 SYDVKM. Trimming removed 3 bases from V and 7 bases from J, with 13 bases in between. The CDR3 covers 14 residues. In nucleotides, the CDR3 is TGTGCCAGCAGTTTGAAACAGGGAAGCCAGCCCCAGCATTTT. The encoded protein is CASSLKQGSQPQHF.

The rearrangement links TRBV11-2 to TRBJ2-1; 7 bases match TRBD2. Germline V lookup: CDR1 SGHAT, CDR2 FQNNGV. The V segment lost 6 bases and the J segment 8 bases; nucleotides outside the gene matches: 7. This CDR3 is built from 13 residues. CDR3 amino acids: CASRRLAGHEQFF. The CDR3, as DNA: TGTGCCAGCAGACGACTAGCCGGCCATGAGCAGTTCTTC.

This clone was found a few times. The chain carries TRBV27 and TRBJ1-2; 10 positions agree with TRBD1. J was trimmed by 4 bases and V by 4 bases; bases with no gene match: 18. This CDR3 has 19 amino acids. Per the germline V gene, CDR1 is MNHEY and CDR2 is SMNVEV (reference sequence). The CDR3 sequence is CASSSFPPTGTGVGYGYTF. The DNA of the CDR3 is TGTGCCAGCAGTTCCTTCCCACCCACCGGGACAGGGGTAGGCTATGGCTACACCTTC.

The CDR3 nucleotides read TGTGCCAGCAGCTTTACAGGGGGCACTGAAGCTTTCTTT. This gives the protein CASSFTGGTEAFF. J is TRBJ1-1 and V is TRBV7-6; 8 bases match TRBD1. V was clipped by 3 bases and J by 4 bases; unmatched bases: 1. CDR1 is SGHVS and CDR2 is FNYEAQ in the germline V gene. The CDR3 is 13 residues long. Full variable domain (remainder filled in from reference TRBV7-6 and TRBJ1-1): GAGVSQSPRYKVTKRGQDVALRCDPISGHVSLYWYRQALGQGPEFLTYFNYEAQQDKSGLPNDRFSAERPEGSISTLTIQRTEQRDSAMYRCASSFTGGTEAFFGQGTRLTVV.

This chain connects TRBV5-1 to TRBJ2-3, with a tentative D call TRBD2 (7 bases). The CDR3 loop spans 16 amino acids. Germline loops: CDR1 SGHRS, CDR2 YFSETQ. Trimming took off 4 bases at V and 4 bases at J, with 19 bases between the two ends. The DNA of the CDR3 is TGCGCCAGCAGCCCCGGAGGGGGGGTCAGATCAGATACGCAGTATTTT. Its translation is CASSPGGGVRSDTQYF. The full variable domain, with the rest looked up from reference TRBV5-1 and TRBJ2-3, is KAGVTQTPRYLIKTRGQQVTLSCSPISGHRSVSWYQQTPGQGLQFLFEYFSETQRNKGNFPGRFSGRQFSNSRSEMNVSTLELGDSALYLCASSPGGGVRSDTQYFGPGTRLTVL.

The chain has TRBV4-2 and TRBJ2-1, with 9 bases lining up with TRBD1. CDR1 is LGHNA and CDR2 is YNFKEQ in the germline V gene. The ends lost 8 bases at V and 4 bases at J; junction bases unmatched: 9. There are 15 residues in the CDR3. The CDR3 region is CASRVGTGSYNEQFF. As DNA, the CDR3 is TGTGCCAGCCGGGTCGGGACAGGGTCTTACAATGAGCAGTTCTTC.

The CDR3 here is CASSPKRSGEQYF. CDR3 DNA: TGTGCCAGCAGCCCCAAGAGAAGCGGCGAGCAGTACTTC. V usage is TRBV4-2 and J usage is TRBJ2-7; D perhaps matches TRBD2 (5 bases). Per the germline V gene, CDR1 is LGHNA and CDR2 is YNFKEQ. Trimming cost V 4 bases and J 6 bases, with 13 bases left between them. This CDR3 has 13 residues.

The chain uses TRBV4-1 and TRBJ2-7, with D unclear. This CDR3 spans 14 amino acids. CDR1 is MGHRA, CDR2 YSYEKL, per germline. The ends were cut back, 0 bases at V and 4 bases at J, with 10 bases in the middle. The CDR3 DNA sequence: TGCGCCAGCAGCCAAGATCTCGCCAGGTACGAGCAGTACTTC. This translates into CASSQDLARYEQYF.

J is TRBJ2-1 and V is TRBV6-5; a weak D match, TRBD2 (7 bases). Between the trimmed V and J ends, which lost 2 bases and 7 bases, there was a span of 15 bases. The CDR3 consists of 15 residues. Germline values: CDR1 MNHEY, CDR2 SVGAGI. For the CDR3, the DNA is TGTGCCAGCAGTTACACAGGGTGGGGGGGAAATGAGCAGTTCTTC. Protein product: CASSYTGWGGNEQFF.

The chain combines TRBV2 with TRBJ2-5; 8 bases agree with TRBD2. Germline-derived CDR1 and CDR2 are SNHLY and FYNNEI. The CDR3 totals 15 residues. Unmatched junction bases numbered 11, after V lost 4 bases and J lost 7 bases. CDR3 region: CASSALTSAGGTQYF. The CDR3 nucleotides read TGTGCCAGCAGTGCTCTGACTAGCGCGGGGGGGACCCAGTACTTC.

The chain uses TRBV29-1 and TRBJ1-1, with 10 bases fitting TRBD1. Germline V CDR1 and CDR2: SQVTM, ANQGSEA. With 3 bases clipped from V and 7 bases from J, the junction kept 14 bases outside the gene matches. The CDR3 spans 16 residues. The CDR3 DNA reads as TGCAGCGTTGATGGTCGGGGACAGGGGTTCTCTATTGAAGCTTTCTTT. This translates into CSVDGRGQGFSIEAFF.

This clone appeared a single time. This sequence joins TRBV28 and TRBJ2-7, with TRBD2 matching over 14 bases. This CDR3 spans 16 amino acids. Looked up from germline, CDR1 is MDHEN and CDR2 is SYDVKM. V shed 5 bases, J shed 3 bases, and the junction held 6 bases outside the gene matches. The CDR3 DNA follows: TGTGCCAGCAGTCCAGGGACTAGCGGGAGTCACTACGAGCAGTACTTC. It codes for CASSPGTSGSHYEQYF. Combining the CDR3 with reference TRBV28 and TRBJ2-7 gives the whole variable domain DVKVTQSSRYLVKRTGEKVFLECVQDMDHENMFWYRQDPGLGLRLIYFSYDVKMKEKGDIPEGYSVSREKKERFSLILESASTNQTSMYLCASSPGTSGSHYEQYFGPGTRLTVT.